These 31 T cell receptor beta chains were all obtained from the same sample, sequenced in a study of cytomegalovirus exposure and HLA in healthy donors. The PCR made use of 60 Vbeta and 13 Jbeta primers. Profiled with immunoSEQ multiplex PCR; TCRdb holds only in-frame clones, not every one. The sample records 280,000 or so clones, approximately 90% being singletons. The sequenced material came from PBMCs. Receptor source: a woman aged 18-35 years in good health and CMV-seronegative.

The rearrangement joins TRBV6-1 to TRBJ1-1; 7 positions match TRBD1. The CDR3 sequence is 15 residues long. V lost 5 bases and J lost 1; bases outside the gene matches: 7. CDR1 is MNHNS and CDR2 is SASEGT in the germline V gene. The DNA for the CDR3 is TGTGCCAGCAGTCTCCTGAGGACAGGGAACACTGAAGCTTTCTTT. Translating it yields CASSLLRTGNTEAFF.

The rearrangement links TRBV30 to TRBJ2-3, with D perhaps TRBD1 (5 bases). V was shortened by 3 bases and J by 1 base, with 14 bases between the two germline ends. The CDR3 loop spans 15 amino acids. From germline, CDR1 is GTSNPN and CDR2 SVGIG (reference sequence). The CDR3 sequence is CAWSPTGWGTDTQYF. CDR3 bases: TGTGCCTGGAGCCCTACAGGTTGGGGCACAGATACGCAGTATTTT.

On this clone itself: In the same sample, other DNA sequences code for this CDR3. V is TRBV9 and J is TRBJ2-7; TRBD2 matches 9 bases. The CDR3 consists of 14 residues. Trimming removed 4 bases from V and 4 bases from J; junction bases left unmatched: 6. In germline, CDR1 is SGDLS, CDR2 YYNGEE. The CDR3 DNA follows: TGTGCCAGCAGCCCCCCCGGACTAGCGTACGAGCAGTACTTC. Protein sequence: CASSPPGLAYEQYF. Variable domain in full (rest from reference TRBV9 and TRBJ2-7): DSGVTQTPKHLITATGQRVTLRCSPRSGDLSVYWYQQSLDQGLQFLIQYYNGEERAKGNILERFSAQQFPDLHSELNLSSLELGDSALYFCASSPPGLAYEQYFGPGTRLTVT.

This clone was picked up one time. The chain couples TRBV7-3 to TRBJ1-1; TRBD1 matches 8 bases. The germline CDR1 and CDR2 sequences are SGHTA and FQGTGA. The J segment lost 7 bases and the V segment lost 5 bases, leaving 12 bases of the junction unmatched. This CDR3 comprises 15 residues. The CDR3 spells CASSDTGGIADEAFF. For the CDR3, the DNA is TGTGCCAGCAGCGACACAGGGGGGATCGCTGATGAAGCTTTCTTT.

The V and J genes are TRBV23-1 and TRBJ1-1; D gene ambiguous. TRBV23-1 is flagged as an ORF with uncertain function. This CDR3 is 16 amino acids long. Deletions cut 4 bases from V and 0 bases from J, with 15 bases between. Here the CDR3 reads CASSRPKEVMNTEAFF. The CDR3 nucleotides are TGCGCCAGCAGTCGCCCCAAAGAGGTCATGAACACTGAAGCTTTCTTT.

This chain links TRBV7-2 with TRBJ1-2; 7 nucleotides line up with TRBD1. Germline lookup yields CDR1 SGHTA and CDR2 FQGNSA. The CDR3 has 14 residues. Trimming took 5 bases from V and 8 from J; bases not matched to a gene: 11. The CDR3 DNA reads TGTGCCAGCAGCGCGACCGGGACAGTAGGAGGCTACACCTTC. Its translation is CASSATGTVGGYTF. The full variable domain, with the rest looked up from reference TRBV7-2 and TRBJ1-2, is GAGVSQSPSNKVTEKGKDVELRCDPISGHTALYWYRQSLGQGLEFLIYFQGNSAPDKSGLPSDRFSAERTGGSVSTLTIQRTQQEDSAVYLCASSATGTVGGYTFGSGTRLTVV.

This clone turned up a few times. V is TRBV5-1 and J is TRBJ2-7, with 9 bases fitting TRBD1. The CDR3 sequence is 14 residues long. CDR1 and CDR2 from the germline V gene are SGHRS and YFSETQ. V trimming: 3 bases; J trimming: 5 bases; junction bases outside the gene matches: 6. CDR3 nucleotide sequence: TGCGCCAGCAGCTCCGGGACAGGGAAAGACGAGCAGTACTTC. Translating gives CASSSGTGKDEQYF.

This clone was recorded only once. The chain's CDR3 is CASSLVMATGELFF. The CDR3 bases are TGTGCCAGCAGCTTGGTCATGGCCACCGGGGAGCTGTTTTTT. The chain recombines TRBV5-5 with TRBJ2-2; D is unresolved. This CDR3 contains 14 residues. Deletions cut 0 bases from V and 4 bases from J, with 7 bases between. The V gene's germline CDR1 is SGHKS and CDR2 YYEKEE (reference sequence).

CDR3 loop: CASSFFPAYNSPLHF. The DNA of the CDR3 is TGTGCCAGCAGCTTCTTCCCTGCCTATAATTCACCCCTCCACTTT. The chain is built from TRBV7-9 and TRBJ1-6; D not resolved. The CDR3 extends over 15 amino acids. V gave up 3 bases and J gave up 2 bases, with 8 bases separating them. Per the germline V gene, CDR1 is SEHNR and CDR2 is FQNEAQ (reference sequence).

The V and J genes are TRBV9 and TRBJ2-1, with D perhaps matching TRBD2 (5 bases). Germline lookup yields CDR1 SGDLS and CDR2 YYNGEE. The CDR3 extends over 17 amino acids. The ends were cut back, 3 bases at V and 12 bases at J, with 28 bases in the middle. The CDR3 DNA reads TGTGCCAGCAGCGAGACTACTCGATTGGACCCTCCGTACGGGCAGTTCTTC. Translating it yields CASSETTRLDPPYGQFF.

The V call is TRBV14, the J call TRBJ2-1, with a possible D match to TRBD2 (6 bases). Trimming removed 2 bases at V and 5 bases at J, with 10 bases between. The V gene's germline CDR1 is SGHDN and CDR2 FVKESK. This CDR3 has 14 amino acids. The CDR3 protein is CASSQPWGDNEQFF. The CDR3 bases are TGTGCCAGCAGCCAACCGTGGGGGGACAATGAGCAGTTCTTC.

The rearrangement uses TRBV12-5 and TRBJ1-6; D remains unclear. Germline CDR1 is LGHNT and CDR2 is FRNRAP. The CDR3 contains 14 residues. V lost 9 bases to trimming and J lost 1 base, with 10 bases between them. CDR3 in amino acids: CASQYSSYNSPLHF. The DNA for the CDR3 is TGTGCTAGCCAGTATTCGTCCTATAATTCACCCCTCCACTTT.

This clone is a singleton in its sample. The V and J genes are TRBV30 and TRBJ2-7, with D uncertain. The V and J ends lost 6 bases and 3 bases respectively, with 12 bases between them. In germline, CDR1 is GTSNPN, CDR2 SVGIG (reference sequence). This CDR3 comprises 12 residues. CDR3 residues: CACITRSYEQYF. The CDR3 coding sequence is TGTGCCTGTATCACCCGGAGCTACGAGCAGTACTTC.

The V and J genes are TRBV9 and TRBJ2-5, with D perhaps TRBD1 (6 bases). The J call may be mistaken, given a closer DNA end match to TRBJ2-7. The germline CDR1 and CDR2 sequences are SGDLS and YYNGEE. The CDR3 has 14 amino acids. The DNA for the CDR3 is TGTGCCAGCAGCGGAGGAGGACAGACCTACGAGCAGTACTTC. Translated, it gives CASSGGGQTYEQYF.

This sequence joins TRBV6-5 and TRBJ2-7, with 10 bases fitting TRBD1. Trimming took 8 bases from V and 2 from J; bases not matched to a gene: 9. Germline V CDR1 and CDR2: MNHEY, SVGAGI. The CDR3 is 15 residues long. The CDR3 sequence: CASLAPGTGAYEQYF. CDR3 sequence (DNA): TGTGCCAGCCTCGCACCCGGGACAGGGGCCTACGAGCAGTACTTC.

This clone showed up just a few times. This chain connects TRBV29-1 to TRBJ1-1; D uncertain. This CDR3 is built from 13 residues. The germline V gene encodes CDR1 SQVTM and CDR2 ANQGSEA. Deletions cut 0 bases from V and 1 base from J, with 6 bases between. This chain's CDR3 is CSVEDTGNTEAFF. The CDR3 DNA reads as TGCAGCGTTGAAGATACGGGGAACACTGAAGCTTTCTTT. Variable domain in full (rest from reference TRBV29-1 and TRBJ1-1): SAVISQKPSRDICQRGTSLTIQCQVDSQVTMMFWYRQQPGQSLTLIATANQGSEATYESGFVIDKFPISRPNLTFSTLTVSNMSPEDSSIYLCSVEDTGNTEAFFGQGTRLTVV.

The chain employs TRBV6-1 and TRBJ1-1, with 9 bases matching TRBD1. This CDR3 region has 15 residues. Germline V gene sequence: CDR1 MNHNS, CDR2 SASEGT. J lost 4 bases, V lost 6 bases, and 9 bases had no gene match. CDR3 in DNA: TGTGCCAGCAGCGAGGCGGTGACAGGGGGCACTGAAGCTTTCTTT. The encoded protein is CASSEAVTGGTEAFF.

In its sample, this clone was seen a few times. The chain is built from TRBV2 and TRBJ2-7; 9 bases are a match to TRBD2. CDR1 is SNHLY, CDR2 FYNNEI, per germline. J lost 5 bases, V lost 6 bases, and 17 bases had no gene match. The CDR3 runs 17 residues. The CDR3 nucleotides read TGTGCCAGCAGCTTAAGACTAGCGGTCGGCCCGTCCCACGAGCAGTACTTC. This translates into CASSLRLAVGPSHEQYF.

The chain employs TRBV7-2 and TRBJ2-2; 10 nucleotides line up with TRBD2. Germline V CDR1 and CDR2: SGHTA, FQGNSA. The CDR3 consists of 16 residues. V shed 5 bases, J shed 2 bases, and the junction held 5 bases outside the gene matches. CDR3 protein: CASSRSGGTNTGELFF. The CDR3 region has the DNA TGTGCCAGCAGCCGTAGCGGGGGGACAAACACCGGGGAGCTGTTTTTT.

This CDR3 is CSALSSYEQYF. The DNA for the CDR3 is TGCAGTGCTCTTTCGAGCTACGAGCAGTACTTC. The chain carries TRBV20-1 and TRBJ2-5; D gene unclear. The J call may be mistaken, given a closer DNA end match to TRBJ2-7. Germline CDR1 and CDR2: DFQATT and SNEGSKA (reference sequence). This CDR3 spans 11 amino acids.

About this clone itself: Other DNA sequences in this sample translate to the same CDR3. The chain joins TRBV5-1 to TRBJ1-1, with 7 bases that match TRBD1. Looked up from germline, CDR1 is SGHRS and CDR2 is YFSETQ. The CDR3 length is 14 residues. V dropped 3 bases and J dropped 1; count of bases not matched to a gene: 3. Written as DNA, the CDR3 is TGCGCCAGCAGCTCCCAGGGGGGGAACACTGAAGCTTTCTTT. It is translated as CASSSQGGNTEAFF.

The chain carries TRBV12-5 and TRBJ2-2, with TRBD1 matching 7 bases. CDR1 LGHNT and CDR2 FRNRAP come from the germline V gene. The CDR3 totals 17 residues. V trimming: 0 bases; J trimming: 3 bases; junction bases outside the gene matches: 7. The CDR3 region is CASGLVPKDRYTGELFF. CDR3 sequence (DNA): TGTGCTAGTGGTTTGGTACCTAAGGACAGGTACACCGGGGAGCTGTTTTTT.

This sequence joins TRBV2 and TRBJ1-2; D unclear. The germline V gene encodes CDR1 SNHLY and CDR2 FYNNEI. V shed 5 bases and J shed 7 bases, with 5 bases lying between them. The CDR3 extends over 10 amino acids. The CDR3: CASSLSGYTF. DNA for the CDR3: TGTGCCAGCAGTCTTTCTGGCTACACCTTC.

The CDR3 spells CASSVGGENTEAFF. The DNA of the CDR3 is TGTGCCAGCAGCGTAGGGGGAGAGAACACTGAAGCTTTCTTT. The V call is TRBV9, the J call TRBJ1-1; no clear D gene. Germline V CDR1 and CDR2: SGDLS, YYNGEE. The CDR3 is 14 amino acids. V shed 0 bases and J shed 1 base, with 7 bases lying between them.

This clone has just one count. The chain employs TRBV7-9 and TRBJ1-2; the D gene is possibly TRBD1 (5 bases). The germline V gene encodes CDR1 SEHNR and CDR2 FQNEAQ (reference sequence). With 5 bases removed from V and 4 bases from J, the gap between germline ends came to 11 bases. The CDR3 extends over 13 amino acids. In nucleotides, the CDR3 is TGTGCCAGCAGCCCCGGGGGTACCTATGGCTACACCTTC. It yields the protein CASSPGGTYGYTF.

This chain connects TRBV29-1 to TRBJ2-1; D may be TRBD2 (7 bases). V was pared by 6 bases and J by 7 bases, with 22 bases between. This CDR3 spans 15 amino acids. Looked up from germline, CDR1 is SQVTM and CDR2 is ANQGSEA. CDR3 residues: CSVSLEGGPGNEQFF. The CDR3 DNA reads TGCAGCGTCTCTCTTGAGGGGGGGCCTGGAAATGAGCAGTTCTTC.

This clone was observed a single time. This chain links TRBV20-1 with TRBJ2-7; TRBD2 might be the D (6 bases). Germline CDR1 reads DFQATT; CDR2 reads SNEGSKA (reference sequence). The length of the CDR3 is 10 residues. Trimming cost V 4 bases and J 7 bases, with 8 bases left between them. The DNA for the CDR3 is TGCAGTGCTACCCGGGAGGAGCAGTACTTC. Translated: CSATREEQYF.

The chain carries TRBV13 and TRBJ1-2; D ambiguous. The CDR3 has 14 residues. Germline loops: CDR1 PRHDT, CDR2 FYEKMQ (reference sequence). V was shortened by 0 bases and J by 2 bases, with 7 bases between the two germline ends. CDR3 amino acids: CASSLGEGNYGYTF. The CDR3 DNA sequence: TGTGCCAGCAGCTTAGGGGAGGGCAACTATGGCTACACCTTC.

The rearrangement uses TRBV6-1 and TRBJ1-2, with 8 bases fitting TRBD1. V lost 2 bases and J lost 4; bases outside the gene matches: 9. The length of the CDR3 is 16 residues. From germline, CDR1 is MNHNS and CDR2 SASEGT. CDR3 DNA: TGTGCCAGCAGTGAACCGCGGACAGGGTTGGCCTATGGCTACACCTTC. It specifies CASSEPRTGLAYGYTF.

V is TRBV5-1 and J is TRBJ1-1; weak D call: TRBD1 (6 bases). The germline V gene encodes CDR1 SGHRS and CDR2 YFSETQ. The V and J ends lost 4 bases and 0 bases respectively, with 19 bases between them. The CDR3 contains 17 residues. The DNA of the CDR3 is TGCGCCAGCAGCCCACGCGGGGGGCCCAATATGAACACTGAAGCTTTCTTT. Protein sequence: CASSPRGGPNMNTEAFF.

This sequence joins TRBV5-4 and TRBJ2-3; maybe TRBD1 (6 bases). The CDR3 sequence is 15 residues long. The germline CDR1 and CDR2 sequences are SGHNT and YYREEE (reference sequence). V was pared by 2 bases and J by 0 bases, with 10 bases between. CDR3: CASSLYRESTDTQYF. CDR3 bases: TGTGCCAGCAGCTTATACAGGGAAAGCACAGATACGCAGTATTTT.